This is a list of T cell receptor beta chains from one sample in a study of blood T cell repertoires in COVID-19. Clones were sequenced by immunoSEQ multiplex PCR, and TCRdb holds only the in-frame ones, with some missing. Found here are tens of thousands of clones, about 89% of them singletons; the top ten hold 1.9%. Sequenced: peripheral blood. These TCRs come from a woman aged 60-75 years with acute or convalescent COVID-19. Both conserved end residues are part of each CDR3. The D gene is left open where the match is weak. Clone size is not always given. Where it is, it says once, few, many or a class for expanded clones.

>TRBJ2-5|-|-|TRBV5-1
TGCGCCAGCAGCCTAGACCAAGAGACCCAGTACTTC
CASSLDQETQYF
>TRBJ1-1|TRBD1|-|TRBV11-1
TGTGCCAGCAGCCTCGGGACAGGGGGCAGTACTGAAGCTTTCTTT
CASSLGTGGSTEAFF
>TRBJ2-1|TRBD1|-|TRBV5-4
TGTGCCAGCAGCGGGACAGGTTACAATGAGCAGTTCTTC
CASSGTGYNEQFF
>TRBJ2-7|TRBD2|-|TRBV10-2
TGCGCCAGCAGTCGTGGGACTAGCGAGCTCTACGAGCAGTACTTC
CASSRGTSELYEQYF
>TRBJ2-3|TRBD2|-|TRBV29-1
TGCAGCGTTGTGGGACTAGCGGGAGTGGACACGCAGTATTTT
CSVVGLAGVDTQYF
>TRBJ2-7|-|-|TRBV28
TGTGCCAGCACCCGACGGGGGGCTGGGGAGCAGTACTTC
CASTRRGAGEQYF
>TRBJ1-2|-|-|TRBV7-9
TGTGCCAGCAGCTTAGGAGGATCTGGGGCAGGCTACACCTTC
CASSLGGSGAGYTF
>TRBJ2-7|TRBD1|once|TRBV7-9
TGTGCCAGCAGCTTAGAAGGGACAGGGGTGCACTTC
CASSLEGTGVHF
>TRBJ2-3|TRBD2|-|TRBV7-3
TGTGCCAGCAGCTTAAACGGGGGGGCTGGAGATACGCAGTATTTT
CASSLNGGAGDTQYF
>TRBJ2-3|TRBD1|-|TRBV27
TGTGCCAGCAGCCAGGGGGCGAGCGGCACAGATACGCAGTATTTT
CASSQGASGTDTQYF
>TRBJ1-6|TRBD1|-|TRBV28
TGTGCCAGCAGTGTTTGGACAGGGGGCCAGAATTCACCCCTCCACTTT
CASSVWTGGQNSPLHF
>TRBJ1-5|-|few|TRBV28
TGTGCCAGCAGTTTCGGGTATCGCAATCAGCCCCAGCATTTT
CASSFGYRNQPQHF
>TRBJ2-7|TRBD2|-|TRBV6-5
TGTGCCAGCAGTTACAAAGCGGGAGGGCCGAACGAGCAGTACTTC
CASSYKAGGPNEQYF
>TRBJ1-4|-|once|TRBV12-3/TRBV12-4
TGTGCCAGCAGTTTTGGGGGCGTTGAAAAACTGTTTTTT
CASSFGGVEKLFF
>TRBJ2-3|-|-|TRBV7-9
TGTGCCAGCGGGGCGTCGCGGGGAGATACGCAGTATTTT
CASGASRGDTQYF
>TRBJ1-2|-|-|TRBV7-3
TGTGCCAGCAGCCCAAAGCGGGAGGGAATCCCGCCTAACTATGGCTACACCTTC
CASSPKREGIPPNYGYTF